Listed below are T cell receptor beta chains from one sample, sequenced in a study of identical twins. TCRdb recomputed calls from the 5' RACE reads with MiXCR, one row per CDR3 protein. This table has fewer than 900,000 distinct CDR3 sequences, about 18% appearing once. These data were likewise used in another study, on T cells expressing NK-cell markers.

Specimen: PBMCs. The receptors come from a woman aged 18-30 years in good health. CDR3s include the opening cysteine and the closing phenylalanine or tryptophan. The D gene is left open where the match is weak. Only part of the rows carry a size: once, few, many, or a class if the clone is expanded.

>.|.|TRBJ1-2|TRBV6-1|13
TGTGCCATCCGTCAGACAGGCGGATATGGCTACACCTTC
CAIRQTGGYGYTF
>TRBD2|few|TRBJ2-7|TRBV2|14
TGTGCCAGCAGGCAGACTAGCGGGAGCGGCGAGCAGTACTTC
CASRQTSGSGEQYF
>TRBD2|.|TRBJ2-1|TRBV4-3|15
TGCGCCAGCAGCCCAGCTAGCGGGAGGGAGCATGAGCAGTTCTTC
CASSPASGREHEQFF
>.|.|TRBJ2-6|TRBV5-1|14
TGCGCCAGCAACGTGGACTCTGGGGCCAACGTCCTGACTTTC
CASNVDSGANVLTF
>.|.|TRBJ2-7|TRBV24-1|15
TGTGCCACCAGTGAAACAGGGAAAATCTCCTACGAGCAGTACTTC
CATSETGKISYEQYF
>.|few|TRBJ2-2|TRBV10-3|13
TGTGCCATCGCCGCAGCGAACACCGGGGAGCTGTTTTTT
CAIAAANTGELFF
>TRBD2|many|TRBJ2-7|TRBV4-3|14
TGCGCCAGCAGCCTTCATCGCGGGAGCTACGAGCAGTACTTC
CASSLHRGSYEQYF
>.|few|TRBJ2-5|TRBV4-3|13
TGCGCCAGCAGCCAAGTCATTAGCGAGACCCAGTACTTC
CASSQVISETQYF
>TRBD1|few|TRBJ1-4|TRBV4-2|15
TGTGCCAGCGGATCTAGACAGGGTTCAGCTGAAAAACTGTTTTTT
CASGSRQGSAEKLFF
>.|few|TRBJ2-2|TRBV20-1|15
TGCAGTGCTTCAAGACTAGGGGGGAACACCGGGGAGCTGTTTTTT
CSASRLGGNTGELFF
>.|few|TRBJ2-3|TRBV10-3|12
TGTGCCATCAGTGAACGTACAGAGACGCAGTATTTT
CAISERTETQYF
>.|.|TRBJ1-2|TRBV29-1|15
TGCAGCGTTGCCGCGGAGACGGGGGCAGACTATGGCTACACCTTC
CSVAAETGADYGYTF
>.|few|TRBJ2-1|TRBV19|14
TGTGCCAGTAGCGGACACGGAAGAGGCTATGAGCAGTTCTTC
CASSGHGRGYEQFF
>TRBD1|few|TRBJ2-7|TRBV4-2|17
TGTGCCAGCAGCCAAGACTCGGCCGGACAGGGATCCTACGAGCAGTACTTC
CASSQDSAGQGSYEQYF
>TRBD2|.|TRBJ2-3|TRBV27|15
TGTGCCAGCAGTTTAACAGCGGGAGGGGCAGATACGCAGTATTTT
CASSLTAGGADTQYF
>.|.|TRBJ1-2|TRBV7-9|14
TGTGCCAGCAGCTACGGGGCGGGCAGGGCTGGCTACACCTTC
CASSYGAGRAGYTF
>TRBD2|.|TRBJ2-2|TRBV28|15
TGTGCCAGCAGTACCCGGACTAGCAACGCCGGGGAGCTGTTTTTT
CASSTRTSNAGELFF
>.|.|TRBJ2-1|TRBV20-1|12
TGCAGTGCCCCCCCGGAGGGCAATGAGCAGTTCTTC
CSAPPEGNEQFF
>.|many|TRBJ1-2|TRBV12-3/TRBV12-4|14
TGTGCCAGCAGTTTAGTCACTTCTAACTATGGCTACACCTTC
CASSLVTSNYGYTF
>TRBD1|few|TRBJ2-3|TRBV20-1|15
TGCAGTGCTCAACGGCGCCAGGGGGCGACAGATACGCAGTATTTT
CSAQRRQGATDTQYF
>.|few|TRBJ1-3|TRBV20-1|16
TGCAGTGCTAGTTCTGGGCAGGGCTTATCTGGAAACACCATATATTTT
CSASSGQGLSGNTIYF
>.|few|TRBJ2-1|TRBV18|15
TGTGCCAGCTCACCACGTTTCGGGCAGAACAATGAGCAGTTCTTC
CASSPRFGQNNEQFF
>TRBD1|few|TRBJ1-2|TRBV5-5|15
TGTGCCAGCAGCTCCGGCCAGACAGGGGAGGTTGGCTACACCTTC
CASSSGQTGEVGYTF
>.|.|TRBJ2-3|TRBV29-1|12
TGCAGCGTTGGCCCCATGGCAGATACGCAGTATTTT
CSVGPMADTQYF
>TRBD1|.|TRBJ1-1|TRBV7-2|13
TGTGCCAGCAGCATCACAGGGGGGGGGATCGCTTTCTTT
CASSITGGGIAFF
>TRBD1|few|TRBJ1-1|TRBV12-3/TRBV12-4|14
TGTGCCAGCAGCCCTAGACAGGGAGGATCTGAAGCTTTCTTT
CASSPRQGGSEAFF
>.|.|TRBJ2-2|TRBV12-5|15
TGTGCTAGTGGACGGAGGGATACAACACCCGGGGAGCTGTTTTTT
CASGRRDTTPGELFF
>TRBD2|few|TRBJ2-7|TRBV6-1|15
TGTGCCAGCAGACCGACTAGCGGGAGTGTCAACGAGCAGTACTTC
CASRPTSGSVNEQYF
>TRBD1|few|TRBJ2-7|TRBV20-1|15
TGCAGTGCTAGAGATAGGCAGGGGGCTCCCTACGAGCAGTACTTC
CSARDRQGAPYEQYF
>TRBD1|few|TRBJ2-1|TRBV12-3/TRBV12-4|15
TGTGCCAGCAGCTACCCAGGGGGCCCCTACAATGAGCAGTTCTTC
CASSYPGGPYNEQFF
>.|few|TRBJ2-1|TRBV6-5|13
TGTGCCAGCAGTTACCCCTACCTCAATGAGCAGTTCTTC
CASSYPYLNEQFF
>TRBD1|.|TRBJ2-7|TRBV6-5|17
TGTGCCAGCAGTTCCAAACTCGACAGGGGGCAACGACGCGAGCAGTACTTC
CASSSKLDRGQRREQYF
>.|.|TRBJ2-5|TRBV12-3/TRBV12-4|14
TGTGCCAGCAGGCTCCTAGGGATTCAAGAGACCCAGTACTTC
CASRLLGIQETQYF
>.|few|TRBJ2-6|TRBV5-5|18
TGTGCCAGCAGCTACCAAACTATTACCTTTACTGGGGCCAACGTCCTGACTTTC
CASSYQTITFTGANVLTF
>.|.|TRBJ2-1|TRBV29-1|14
TGCAGCGTTGAGGCGGGCTTCTCCTACAATGAGCAGTTCTTC
CSVEAGFSYNEQFF
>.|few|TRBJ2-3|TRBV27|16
TGTGCCAGCAGTCTACAGGGTCCTAAATTCACAGATACGCAGTATTTT
CASSLQGPKFTDTQYF
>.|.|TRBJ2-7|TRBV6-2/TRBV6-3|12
TGTGCCAGCATCGACGCTCACTACGAGCAGTACTTC
CASIDAHYEQYF
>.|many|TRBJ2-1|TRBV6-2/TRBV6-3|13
TGTGCCAGCAGTTACGAGGGACACAATGAGCAGTTCTTC
CASSYEGHNEQFF
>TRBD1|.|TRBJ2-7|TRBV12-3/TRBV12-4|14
TGTGCCAGCAGTCCTACAGGGGCTGTCTACGAGCAGTACTTC
CASSPTGAVYEQYF
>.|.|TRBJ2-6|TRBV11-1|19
TGTGCCAGCAGCTCCGACGCGGGTAGGTCAGGCTCTGGGGCCAACGTCCTGACTTTC
CASSSDAGRSGSGANVLTF
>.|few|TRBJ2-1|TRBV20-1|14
TGCAGTGTTAGAGGAGATCTGGACTACAATGAGCAGTTCTTC
CSVRGDLDYNEQFF
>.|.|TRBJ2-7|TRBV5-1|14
TGCGCCAGCAGCGGGACCGAAGGCATCTACGAGCAGTACTTC
CASSGTEGIYEQYF